Presented here are 30 T cell receptor beta chains from one specimen sequenced in a study of long-term antiretroviral therapy in people with HIV. Survey-level resolution applied to immunoSEQ assay v3.0. The method was immunoSEQ multiplex PCR; TCRdb's version includes in-frame clones alone and lacks a portion of them. The data hold 30,000 to 40,000 clones, with around 75% observed a single time. Sequencing was performed on unsorted PBMCs, taken 1.9 years after starting antiretroviral therapy. The receptors were gathered from a young man with HIV.

This rearrangement joins TRBV5-6 to TRBJ2-3; unclear D gene. This CDR3 is 14 amino acids long. V lost 0 bases to trimming and J lost 2 bases, with 7 bases between them. CDR1 SGHDT and CDR2 YYEEEE come from the germline V gene. The CDR3 protein is CASSLDQVTDTQYF. CDR3 bases: TGTGCCAGCAGCTTGGATCAAGTCACAGATACGCAGTATTTT.

The chain uses TRBV5-5 and TRBJ1-5, with a possible D match to TRBD1 (6 bases). V lost 6 bases, J lost 0 bases, and 13 bases lay in between. The CDR3 is 15 residues long. From germline, CDR1 is SGHKS and CDR2 YYEKEE (reference sequence). CDR3 protein: CASMRGDYSNQPQHF. The CDR3 bases are TGTGCCAGCATGAGGGGGGATTATAGCAATCAGCCCCAGCATTTT.

This sequence joins TRBV5-8 and TRBJ1-1; D uncertain. V gave up 1 base and J gave up 1 base, with 5 bases separating them. The CDR3 sequence is 13 residues long. Germline V lookup: CDR1 SGHTS, CDR2 YDEGEE. The CDR3 DNA follows: TGTGCCAGCAGCTTGATTTGGAACACTGAAGCTTTCTTT. This sequence encodes CASSLIWNTEAFF.

This chain links TRBV7-2 with TRBJ1-1, with D possibly matching TRBD1 (6 bases). Germline loops: CDR1 SGHTA, CDR2 FQGNSA. Trimming took off 1 base at V and 8 bases at J, with 8 bases between the two ends. The CDR3 is made up of 12 amino acids. CDR3 bases: TGTGCCAGCAGCTTAGTGGGGGCCGAAGCTTTCTTT. Protein sequence: CASSLVGAEAFF.

This sequence joins TRBV4-1 and TRBJ2-1; a weak D match, TRBD1 (6 bases). CDR3 length equals 13 residues. V shed 2 bases and J shed 6 bases, with 8 bases lying between them. Germline V CDR1 and CDR2: MGHRA, YSYEKL. The DNA of the CDR3 is TGCGCCAGCAGCCAAACAGGGAGCAATGAGCAGTTCTTC. It encodes CASSQTGSNEQFF.

The chain is built from TRBV6-5 and TRBJ1-2; 8 bases align to TRBD1. Germline V gene sequence: CDR1 MNHEY, CDR2 SVGAGI. J was trimmed by 3 bases and V by 7 bases; bases with no gene match: 10. The CDR3 has 15 amino acids. CDR3 sequence: CASTPRGQVDYGYTF. CDR3 coding DNA: TGTGCCAGCACTCCCAGGGGGCAGGTGGACTATGGCTACACCTTC.

This sequence joins TRBV19 and TRBJ1-6, with TRBD1 identical over 8 bases. Looked up from germline, CDR1 is LNHDA and CDR2 is SQIVND (reference sequence). J gave up 7 bases and V 5 bases, and 7 bases lay outside the gene matches. The CDR3 contains 15 residues. The CDR3 reads CASSGDRTTNSPLHF. For the CDR3, the DNA is TGTGCCAGTAGTGGGGACAGGACGACCAATTCACCCCTCCACTTT.

The V and J genes are TRBV7-9 and TRBJ2-7; 8 nucleotides align to TRBD1. Germline V gene lookup returns CDR1 SEHNR and CDR2 FQNEAQ (reference sequence). The CDR3 totals 13 residues. V shed 2 bases and J 6 bases; nucleotides not matched to a gene: 3. CDR3 DNA sequence: TGTGCCAGCAGCTTACAGGGGGCAGGCGAGCAGTACTTC. Translated, it gives CASSLQGAGEQYF.

This clone was recorded a few times. The chain links TRBV28 to TRBJ2-7, with D uncertain. Trimming stripped 6 bases from V and 6 bases from J, with 12 bases between. Germline CDR1 is MDHEN and CDR2 is SYDVKM. The CDR3 has 12 amino acids. CDR3 region: CASSIPNGEQYV. As DNA, the CDR3 is TGTGCCAGCAGCATCCCGAATGGCGAGCAGTACGTC.

J is TRBJ2-5 and V is TRBV6-6; 7 bases agree with TRBD2. V shed 9 bases and J 5 bases; nucleotides not matched to a gene: 3. Germline CDR1 and CDR2: MNHNY and SVGAGI (reference sequence). This CDR3 is built from 11 residues. CDR3 amino acids: CASFGGETQYF. As DNA, the CDR3 is TGTGCCAGTTTCGGGGGGGAGACCCAGTACTTC.

For this clone: One end of the junction varies from germline; a read error may be responsible. The CDR3 bases are TGTGCCAGCACCTTAATAGCAGGGGGTCAGTATGGCTACACCTTC. Amino acids: CASTLIAGGQYGYTF. The chain combines TRBV11-2 with TRBJ1-2; TRBD1 aligns across 7 bases. There are 15 residues in the CDR3. CDR1 is SGHAT, CDR2 FQNNGV, per germline.

This chain links TRBV6-1 with TRBJ1-3; D is unresolved. Germline CDR1 is MNHNS and CDR2 is SASEGT. This CDR3 contains 15 residues. V gave up 1 base and J gave up 7 bases, with 14 bases separating them. The CDR3 sequence: CASSEGVGPENTIYF. In DNA, the CDR3 is TGTGCCAGCAGTGAAGGTGTAGGCCCCGAGAACACCATATATTTT.

The gene calls are TRBV4-2 and TRBJ2-3, with 13 bases that match TRBD2. The V gene's germline CDR1 is LGHNA and CDR2 YNFKEQ. The CDR3 is 17 residues long. The trim removed 3 bases at V and 4 bases at J, leaving 7 bases unmatched. CDR3 amino acids: CASSQLTSGGQADTQYF. In DNA form, the CDR3 reads TGTGCCAGCAGCCAGTTGACTAGCGGGGGGCAGGCAGATACGCAGTATTTT.

The chain links TRBV5-1 to TRBJ1-1, with D tentatively TRBD1 (5 bases). The CDR3 totals 15 residues. V dropped 2 bases and J dropped 3 bases, with 14 bases sitting between them. Germline loops: CDR1 SGHRS, CDR2 YFSETQ. The CDR3 DNA reads TGCGCCAGCAGCTTTCAGGGTCACAGCGACACTGAAGCTTTCTTT. Its protein is CASSFQGHSDTEAFF.

This clone occurred once. This chain joins TRBV5-1 and TRBJ1-1, with unresolved D. The germline V gene has CDR1 SGHRS and CDR2 YFSETQ. This CDR3 contains 14 residues. V dropped 5 bases and J dropped 4 bases, with 15 bases sitting between them. Written as DNA, the CDR3 is TGCGCCAGCAGTCGCGGAACAGAGGCCACTGAAGCTTTCTTT. Amino acid sequence: CASSRGTEATEAFF.

The chain joins TRBV30 to TRBJ2-7; the D gene is possibly TRBD1 (5 bases). V was pared by 5 bases and J by 4 bases, with 18 bases between. The CDR3 has 14 amino acids. Germline CDR1 GTSNPN, CDR2 SVGIG (reference sequence). CDR3 nucleotide sequence: TGTGCCTGGGGGATGGAGTTAGGGGTATACGAGCAGTACTTC. This encodes CAWGMELGVYEQYF.

The rearrangement joins TRBV6-5 to TRBJ1-6; D is unclear. The CDR3 is 12 residues long. The germline gives CDR1 MNHEY, CDR2 SVGAGI. Trimming took off 5 bases at V and 9 bases at J, with 8 bases between the two ends. The CDR3 protein is CASSKGSSPLHF. The CDR3 coding sequence is TGTGCCAGCAGTAAAGGGAGTTCACCCCTCCACTTT.

This clone was found a few times. The gene calls are TRBV2 and TRBJ1-5; no definite D call. Germline CDR1 and CDR2: SNHLY and FYNNEI. CDR3 length: 13 amino acids. Between the trimmed V and J ends, which lost 4 bases and 6 bases, there was a span of 10 bases. The CDR3 DNA is TGTGCCAGCAGTGGTGGTGCTGGTCAGCCCCAGCATTTT. Translated: CASSGGAGQPQHF.

The chain employs TRBV19 and TRBJ2-7; D gene ambiguous. The CDR3 is 14 residues long. The germline V gene encodes CDR1 LNHDA and CDR2 SQIVND (reference sequence). Trimming cost V 7 bases and J 0 bases, with 13 bases left between them. This CDR3 is CASIHPGSSYEQYV. The CDR3 DNA is TGTGCCAGTATCCATCCCGGTAGCTCCTACGAGCAGTACGTC.

CDR3 nucleotides: TGTGCCAGCAGCCTTAACCAAGAGACCCAGTACTTC. As protein: CASSLNQETQYF. The chain joins TRBV5-8 to TRBJ2-5; no firm D call. Germline V CDR1 and CDR2: SGHTS, YDEGEE. V lost 4 bases and J lost 0, with 4 bases in between. The CDR3 consists of 12 residues.

The rearrangement joins TRBV28 to TRBJ1-1; TRBD1 might be the D (6 bases). The CDR3 spans 14 residues. The V end lost 5 bases, the J end lost 5 bases, and 15 bases lay between the germline ends. Germline CDR1 reads MDHEN; CDR2 reads SYDVKM. The CDR3 nucleotides read TGTGCCAGCAGTCCCCGGGGAGGGGGAACTGAAGCTTTCTTT. Protein sequence: CASSPRGGGTEAFF.

This clone was counted only a few times. This chain connects TRBV10-3 to TRBJ2-7; 8 bases agree with TRBD1. The ends lost 9 bases at V and 3 bases at J; junction bases unmatched: 19. The CDR3 totals 17 residues. The V gene's germline CDR1 is ENHRY and CDR2 SYGVKD. CDR3 coding DNA: TGTGCCATTATGGACAGGGCCCTAGGGGGTCGTAGCTACGAGCAGTACTTC. It yields the protein CAIMDRALGGRSYEQYF.

This chain connects TRBV5-4 to TRBJ1-1, with D hard to call. The germline V and J ends were trimmed by 5 bases and 7 bases, with 24 bases remaining between them. The CDR3 extends over 16 amino acids. Germline CDR1 is SGHNT and CDR2 is YYREEE (reference sequence). CDR3 bases: TGTGCCAGCAGGAAGGGAGAAGGATTCGGAGCTATTGAAGCTTTCTTT. Encoded protein: CASRKGEGFGAIEAFF.

The J gene is TRBJ1-6, the V gene TRBV28; D possibly corresponds to TRBD1 (5 bases). The CDR3 consists of 16 residues. Germline CDR1 reads MDHEN; CDR2 reads SYDVKM. Trimming left V 3 bases short and J 6 bases short, with 15 bases between. The DNA for the CDR3 is TGTGCCAGCAGTTTTGGGGCCACAGCATTTAATTCACCCCTCCACTTT. Translating gives CASSFGATAFNSPLHF.

This clone is medium-sized by share. The V and J genes are TRBV10-3 and TRBJ2-1; 7 bases map to TRBD2. The CDR3 contains 17 residues. CDR1 ENHRY and CDR2 SYGVKD come from the germline V gene. The V segment lost 0 bases and the J segment 3 bases; nucleotides outside the gene matches: 8. The CDR3 DNA follows: TGTGCCATCAGTGAGTCTGGGGCCAGCGGGGACTACAATGAGCAGTTCTTC. Amino acid sequence: CAISESGASGDYNEQFF.

The chain combines TRBV6-1 with TRBJ2-6; 11 nucleotides line up with TRBD2. This CDR3 spans 19 amino acids. Germline V gene sequence: CDR1 MNHNS, CDR2 SASEGT. J lost 0 bases, V lost 2 bases, and 6 bases had no gene match. The CDR3 DNA follows: TGTGCCAGCAGTGAATTTAGCGGGGGGGAGGCCTCTGGGGCCAACGTCCTGACTTTC. It specifies CASSEFSGGEASGANVLTF.

The chain uses TRBV5-1 and TRBJ2-2; perhaps TRBD1 as D (6 bases). The CDR3 loop spans 17 amino acids. V was cut by 0 bases and J by 1 base, with 13 bases left in between. Germline values: CDR1 SGHRS, CDR2 YFSETQ. DNA of the CDR3: TGCGCCAGCAGCTTGGGCACTTTGACAGGGAACACCGGGGAGCTGTTTTTT. This translates into CASSLGTLTGNTGELFF.

The chain uses TRBV5-6 and TRBJ1-1; no firm D call. In germline, CDR1 is SGHDT, CDR2 YYEEEE. With 0 bases removed from V and 3 bases from J, the gap between germline ends came to 12 bases. The CDR3 covers 15 residues. CDR3 residues: CASSLVGQRDTEAFF. For the CDR3, the DNA is TGTGCCAGCAGCTTGGTGGGTCAGAGGGACACTGAAGCTTTCTTT.

This sequence joins TRBV28 and TRBJ1-1, with D perhaps TRBD1 (5 bases). With 4 bases removed from V and 4 bases from J, the gap between germline ends came to 10 bases. The CDR3 runs to 13 residues. Germline V lookup: CDR1 MDHEN, CDR2 SYDVKM. CDR3 loop: CASSWGLITEAFF. The CDR3 DNA is TGTGCCAGCAGTTGGGGCCTGATCACTGAAGCTTTCTTT.

This chain connects TRBV15 to TRBJ1-5; maybe TRBD1 (6 bases). V lost 0 bases to trimming and J lost 4 bases, with 10 bases between them. Germline CDR1 LNHNV, CDR2 YYDKDF (reference sequence). This CDR3 is 15 amino acids long. CDR3 protein: CATSRDLGQNQPQHF. The CDR3 DNA reads TGTGCCACCAGCAGAGATTTGGGACAAAATCAGCCCCAGCATTTT. Variable domain in full (rest from reference TRBV15 and TRBJ1-5): DAMVIQNPRYQVTQFGKPVTLSCSQTLNHNVMYWYQQKSSQAPKLLFHYYDKDFNNEADTPDNFQSRRPNTSFCFLDIRSPGLGDTAMYLCATSRDLGQNQPQHFGDGTRLSIL.